What follows is one TCR beta chain and its context. This clone was seen only a few times. Its antigen specificity is not known. No base quality values were provided; no much bigger clone lies one nucleotide off. Receptor amplification or capture employed the immunoSEQ multiplex PCR assay. A mixture of 60 forward primers for TCR Vbeta segments and 13 reverse primers for TCR Jbeta segments was used in the multiplex PCR. The CDR3 region of rearranged TCR beta genes was amplified from genomic DNA with a multiplex PCR assay. On the Illumina HiSeq System, the amplified TCR beta libraries were sequenced as 87-base-pair reads. The published analysis was carried out like this. A later analysis counted about 80 million unique TCR beta chains across the 550 to 700 repertoires, and some 11 million of these chains were shared by at least two donors. Raw reads were error-corrected and collapsed into unique sequences with a nearest-neighbor algorithm that merged closely related sequences to remove PCR and sequencing errors. To assign V, D and J gene segments, CDR3 sequences were aligned to IMGT reference sequences. For a sequence to be retained, at least a six-nucleotide match to both a V gene segment and a J gene segment was required. A rearrangement was called productive if the CDR3 had no stop codons and remained in frame with V and J, and every other rearrangement was called non-productive. CDR3 was defined according to IMGT convention as the region running from the second conserved V-encoded cysteine to the conserved J-encoded phenylalanine. Sequences without an unambiguous match to a single V gene segment were excluded from the earlier analysis of almost 600 of the donors. An earlier analysis of fewer than 750 of the donors called V segments functional above 56.7% productive rearrangements and segregating when the between-donor standard deviation exceeded 5%. A statistical classification framework was built to diagnose cytomegalovirus status from the catalog of TCR beta chain sequences. In a later analysis, TCR nucleotide sequences were compared against IMGT/GENE-DB human TR gene sequences so that V and J genes could be assigned. A later analysis assigned CDR3 sequences and most-parsimonious VDJ recombination scenarios with the TCRdist pipeline. In a later analysis, each TCR beta chain was defined by its CDR3 amino acid sequence together with its V-gene family, and reads without a unique V-gene family were excluded. To address suspected cross-contamination and a sequencing artifact, a later analysis removed over 500 highly shared, low-generation-probability nucleotide sequences. A later analysis calculated a clonal expansion index for each public chain from normalized within-repertoire ranks of inferred template counts. A later analysis computed generation probabilities with a VDJ recombination model fitted to out-of-frame rearrangements, and checked the results against IGoR. A later analysis scored TCR-TCR, TCR-HLA and TCR-CMV co-occurrence with hypergeometric tests, applying a repertoire-size bias correction to TCR pairs. To estimate false discovery rates, a later analysis permuted the HLA or CMV assignments 20 times. In a later analysis, co-occurring TCRs were grouped using DBSCAN, and TCRdist sequence similarity was added for clustering within HLA-allele-positive subsets. Repertoires with fewer than 30,000 or more than 120,000 public chains were left out of co-occurrence clustering, as were several repertoires with anomalous nucleotide sharing. TCRdb's version of the immuneACCESS table is confined to in-frame rearrangements and falls short of the full clone set. An unresolved V gene accounts for under half of the shortfall where checked; the remainder is of unknown origin. The DNA was the basis for D and trimming; V, J and clone size are from that table. The sample contains over 150,000 clones, 75% of them found a single time. Jointly, the top ten make up 2.9% of the sample.

This entry is derived from a study of cytomegalovirus exposure and HLA in healthy donors (dated by TCRdb to the late 2010s). Regarding the study in general: In an earlier analysis of some 550 of the donors, roughly 300 Gb of sequence data and 90 million to 130 million unique TCR beta sequences from about 179 million T cells were reported. An early release covering about 600 HLA-typed donors comprised approximately 300 gigabases of sequencing data and roughly 86 million unique TCR sequences. Among the approximately 420 genotyped donors, about 85% belonged to the genetic ancestry cluster associated with self-reported Caucasian donors. The study was designed to test whether signatures of past pathogen exposure could be identified by cataloging public T cell receptors. The study profiled the T cell repertoires of hundreds of subjects by immunosequencing and related them to cytomegalovirus serostatus. Besides the first cohort of more than 650 subjects, a separate validation cohort made up of some 110 different subjects was used. To predict cytomegalovirus infection status, the study brought together high-throughput TCR immunosequencing, statistical association of individual TCRs with disease status, and machine learning. A later analysis re-analyzed previously published TCR beta repertoires from hundreds of donors and added high-resolution HLA genotyping to study TCR occurrence patterns. Rather than using new phenotypic data, the later analysis identified candidate immune exposures from TCR beta sequences and from how often those sequences occurred across donors. In an earlier analysis of 550 to 700 of the donors, high-throughput TCR beta sequencing was used to judge whether each TCR beta V gene segment behaved as functional or pseudogenic. Donor age, sex, ethnicity and CMV serostatus were collected together with the repertoire data. Genome-wide SNP genotypes for about 60% of the roughly 670 donors were used in a later genetic analysis, which treated that subset as a discovery cohort. Every discovery cohort repertoire had been produced on one sequencing platform. Both class I and class II loci were covered by HLA typing, at four-digit resolution. The number of typed donors differed by locus: about 620-640 for A, B, C, DRB1 and DQB1; approximately 520 for DQA1; 600 to 610 for DPA1; and around 450 for DPB1. Five DR-DQ haplotypes were handled as single units for association and clustering, since linkage in the cohort was strong. Among about 410 genotyped donors of the cohort, an average of about 220,000 unique TCR beta nucleotide sequences was sequenced per donor, of which about 19% were non-productive. Study-wide findings and limitations: A later analysis reported that several top co-occurrence clusters appeared linked to parvovirus B19, influenza, CMV and Epstein-Barr virus. A later analysis found that most CMV-associated TCR beta chains appeared HLA-restricted, with HLA associations seemingly driven largely by CMV exposure. Correlated functional status among segregating V segments might be attributable to linkage disequilibrium, but an unknown experimental factor could not be ruled out. In both the original and validation cohorts, the classifier was reported to diagnose cytomegalovirus status with high specificity and sensitivity. According to the authors, the approach could potentially be generalized to other disease states and immunological phenotypes. In vitro tests confirmed that a few of the cytomegalovirus-associated TCR beta chains recognize cytomegalovirus antigens. A further reported finding was that TCR beta sequences accurately predicted the HLA-A and HLA-B alleles for most subjects in the first cohort. In an earlier analysis of a few hundred of the donors, most TCR beta V segments were observed in productive rearrangements about 90% or about 30% of the time, broadly matching IMGT annotations. This cohort had only TCR beta chains sequenced, and the lack of alpha or paired-chain data limited which features could be detected. In a later genetic analysis, a missense DCLRE1C variant was associated with V-gene and J-gene trimming of TCR beta chains, and the association was replicated in an independent cohort. Because counts were too low, around 17 rarely observed V segments, including chromosome 9 orphons, were left out of the earlier analysis of about 500 of the donors. A later analysis associated roughly 17,000 TCR beta sequences with specific HLA alleles at a false discovery rate of 0.05. Assigning TCR associations to individual alleles was difficult when HLA alleles, especially DR and DQ, strongly co-occurred. Because the 87-base-pair reads could not distinguish some IMGT-functional V segments, including TRBV6-2 and TRBV6-3, those segments were excluded. In a later analysis, HLA-associated TCR beta chains were found to be more clonally expanded and to have lower generation probabilities than equally common non-associated chains. Presence/absence analyses assumed roughly uniform sequencing depth across donors, an assumption that may not hold. According to a later analysis, TCR association rates differed among HLA loci, with DRB1 alleles showing the most associated TCRs and HLA-C alleles showing the fewest. Most TCR sequences were seen in very few donors, while some public TCRs were found in many individuals. The study gave a list of under 200 TCR beta chains associated with cytomegalovirus. In a later genetic analysis, fewer N-insertions in productive TCRs were reported among donors in an Asian-associated ancestry cluster than the roughly 640-donor mean. The only immune exposure information available for the cohort was CMV serostatus. A group of highly shared sequence variants was considered likely to be a technical artifact of the sequencing pipeline. Because HLA typing was missing for some donors at each locus, association tests included only the typed subset.

The cohort comprised some 680 healthy bone marrow donors. At the time of sampling, all cohort members were nominally healthy, though unrecorded immune exposures were likely present. The donor tested CMV seronegative and was one of the 352 seronegative cohort members. Every donor gave a peripheral blood sample, and the peripheral blood mononuclear cells from that sample were used for TCR beta sequencing. Genomic DNA was extracted from the blood cell samples with the Qiagen DNeasy Blood Extraction Kit. From cysteine to phenylalanine, the CDR3 is 13 amino acids long. Only CDR3 DNA remains: 39 bases, in frame from the first base. V gives up 3 bases and J gives up 7 bases, and the segment between their germline ends measures 10 bases. CDR1 is given as MNHEY and CDR2 as SMNVEV, both from the germline V gene (reference sequence).

This sequence was found in a male donor in good health and CMV-seronegative. Material for sequencing was PBMCs. The chain is made from TRBV27 and TRBJ2-1; a weak D assignment points to TRBD2 (5 bases agree). Here the CDR3 is given as CASSFGLLNEQFF. The base sequence is TGTGCCAGCAGTTTCGGACTGTTAAATGAGCAGTTCTTC.